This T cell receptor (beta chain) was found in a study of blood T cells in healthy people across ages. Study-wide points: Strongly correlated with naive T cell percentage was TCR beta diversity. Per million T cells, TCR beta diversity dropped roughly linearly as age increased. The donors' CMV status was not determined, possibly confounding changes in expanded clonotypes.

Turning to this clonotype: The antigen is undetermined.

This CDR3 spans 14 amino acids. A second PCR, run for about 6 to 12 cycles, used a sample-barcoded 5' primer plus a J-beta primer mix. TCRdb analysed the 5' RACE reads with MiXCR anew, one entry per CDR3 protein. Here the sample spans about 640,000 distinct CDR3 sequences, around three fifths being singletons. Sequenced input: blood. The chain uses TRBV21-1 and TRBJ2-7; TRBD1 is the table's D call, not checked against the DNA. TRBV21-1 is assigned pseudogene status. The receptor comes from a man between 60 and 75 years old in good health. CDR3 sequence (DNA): TGTGCCAGCAGCAAAGTCCCGGTGTGTAAAACCCAGTACTTC. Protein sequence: CASSKVPVCKTQYF.